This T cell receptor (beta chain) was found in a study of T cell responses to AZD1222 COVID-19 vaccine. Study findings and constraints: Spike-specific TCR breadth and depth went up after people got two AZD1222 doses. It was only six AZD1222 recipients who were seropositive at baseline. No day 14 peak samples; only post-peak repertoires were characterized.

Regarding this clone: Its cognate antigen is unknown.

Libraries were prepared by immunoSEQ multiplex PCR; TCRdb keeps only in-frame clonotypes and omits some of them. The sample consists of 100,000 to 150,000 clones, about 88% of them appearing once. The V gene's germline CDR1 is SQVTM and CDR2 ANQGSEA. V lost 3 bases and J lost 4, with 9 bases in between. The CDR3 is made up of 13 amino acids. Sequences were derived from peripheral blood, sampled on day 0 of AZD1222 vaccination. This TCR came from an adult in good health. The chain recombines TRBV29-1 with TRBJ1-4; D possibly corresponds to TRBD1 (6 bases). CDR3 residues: CSVEAGDNEKLFF. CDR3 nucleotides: TGCAGCGTTGAGGCAGGGGATAATGAAAAACTGTTTTTT. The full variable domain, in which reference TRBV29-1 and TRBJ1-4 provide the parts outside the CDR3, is SAVISQKPSRDICQRGTSLTIQCQVDSQVTMMFWYRQQPGQSLTLIATANQGSEATYESGFVIDKFPISRPNLTFSTLTVSNMSPEDSSIYLCSVEAGDNEKLFFGSGTQLSVL.